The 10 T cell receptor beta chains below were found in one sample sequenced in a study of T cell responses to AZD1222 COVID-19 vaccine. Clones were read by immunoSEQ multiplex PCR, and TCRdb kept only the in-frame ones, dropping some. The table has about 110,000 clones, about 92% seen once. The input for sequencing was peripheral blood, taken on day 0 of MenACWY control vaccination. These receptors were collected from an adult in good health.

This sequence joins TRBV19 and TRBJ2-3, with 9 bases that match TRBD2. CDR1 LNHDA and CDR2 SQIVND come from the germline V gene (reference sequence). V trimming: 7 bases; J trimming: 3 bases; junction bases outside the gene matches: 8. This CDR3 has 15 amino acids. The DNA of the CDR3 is TGTGCCAGTAACACACCGGGACTAGCAACAGATACGCAGTATTTT. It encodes CASNTPGLATDTQYF.

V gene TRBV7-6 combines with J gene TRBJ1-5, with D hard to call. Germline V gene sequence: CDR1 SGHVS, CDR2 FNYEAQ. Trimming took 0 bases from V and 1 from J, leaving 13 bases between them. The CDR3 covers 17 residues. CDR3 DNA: TGTGCCAGCAGCTTAGCCCGGGGTGGAACCAGCAATCAGCCCCAGCATTTT. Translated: CASSLARGGTSNQPQHF.

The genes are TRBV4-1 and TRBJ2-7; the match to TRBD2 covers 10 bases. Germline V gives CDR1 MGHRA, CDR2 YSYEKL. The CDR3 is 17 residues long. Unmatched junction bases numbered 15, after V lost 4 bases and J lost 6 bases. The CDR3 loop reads CASSLTPTAGGPLEQYF. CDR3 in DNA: TGCGCCAGCAGCCTCACGCCGACAGCGGGGGGGCCTCTCGAGCAGTACTTC.

CDR3: CASTRIGWGDKDQETQYF. In nucleotides, the CDR3 is TGTGCCAGCACGAGAATAGGTTGGGGGGACAAAGACCAAGAGACCCAGTACTTC. V and J are TRBV7-9 and TRBJ2-5; D tentatively fits TRBD1 or TRBD2 (6 bases each). V gave up 7 bases and J gave up 0 bases, with 24 bases separating them. Germline loops: CDR1 SEHNR, CDR2 FQNEAQ (reference sequence). The CDR3 loop spans 18 amino acids. The full variable domain, completed using reference TRBV7-9 and TRBJ2-5, is DTGVSQNPRHKITKRGQNVTFRCDPISEHNRLYWYRQTLGQGPEFLTYFQNEAQLEKSRLLSDRFSAERPKGSFSTLEIQRTEQGDSAMYLCASTRIGWGDKDQETQYFGPGTRLLVL.

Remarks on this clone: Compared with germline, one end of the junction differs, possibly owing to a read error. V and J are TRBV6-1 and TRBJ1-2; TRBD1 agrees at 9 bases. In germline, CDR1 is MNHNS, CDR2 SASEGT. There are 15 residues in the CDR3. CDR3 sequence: CASSKAPTGGYGYTF. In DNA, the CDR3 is TGTGCCAGCAGTAAAGCCCCGACAGGGGGATATGGCTACACCTTC.

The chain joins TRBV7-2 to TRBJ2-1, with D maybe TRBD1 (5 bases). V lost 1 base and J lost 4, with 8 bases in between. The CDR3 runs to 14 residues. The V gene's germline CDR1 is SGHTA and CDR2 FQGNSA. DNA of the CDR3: TGTGCCAGCAGCTTAGGATACAGGTACAATGAGCAGTTCTTC. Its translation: CASSLGYRYNEQFF.

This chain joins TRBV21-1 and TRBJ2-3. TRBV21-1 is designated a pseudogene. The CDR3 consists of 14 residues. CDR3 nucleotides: TGTGCCAGCACTGATAAAGGCAGGGACGATACGCAGTATTTT. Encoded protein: CASTDKGRDDTQYF.

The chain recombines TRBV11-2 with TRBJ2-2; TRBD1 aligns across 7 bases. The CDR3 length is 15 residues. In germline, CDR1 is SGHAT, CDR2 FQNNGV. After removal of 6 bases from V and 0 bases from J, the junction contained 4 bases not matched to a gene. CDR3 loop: CASSDRASNTGELFF. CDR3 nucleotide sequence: TGTGCCAGCAGTGACAGGGCTTCGAACACCGGGGAGCTGTTTTTT. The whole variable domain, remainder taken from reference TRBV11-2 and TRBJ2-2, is EAGVAQSPRYKIIEKRQSVAFWCNPISGHATLYWYQQILGQGPKLLIQFQNNGVVDDSQLPKDRFSAERLKGVDSTLKIQPAKLEDSAVYLCASSDRASNTGELFFGEGSRLTVL.

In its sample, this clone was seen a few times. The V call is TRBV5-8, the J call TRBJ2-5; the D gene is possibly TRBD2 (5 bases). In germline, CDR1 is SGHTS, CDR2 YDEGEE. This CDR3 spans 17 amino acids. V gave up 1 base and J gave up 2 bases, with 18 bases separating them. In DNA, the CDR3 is TGTGCCAGCAGCTTGAGGAGGTGGGCCGCCCGACAAGAGACCCAGTACTTC. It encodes CASSLRRWAARQETQYF.

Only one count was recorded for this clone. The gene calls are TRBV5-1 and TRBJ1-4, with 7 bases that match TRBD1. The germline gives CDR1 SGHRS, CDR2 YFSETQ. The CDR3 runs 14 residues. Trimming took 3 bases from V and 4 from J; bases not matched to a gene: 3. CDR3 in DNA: TGCGCCAGCAGCTCGACAGGGCATAATGAAAAACTGTTTTTT. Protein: CASSSTGHNEKLFF.